One sample yielded the 31 T cell receptor beta chains listed below, sequenced in a study of control samples from healthy donors and cancer patients. Assay: immunoSEQ multiplex PCR; the TCRdb copy retains only in-frame clones and omits some. This repertoire shows 110,000 or so clones, 90% found once; its top ten account for about 4.2%. Material: blood. These receptors came from a human donor in good health. The donor label of this sample is uncertain.

The rearrangement uses TRBV7-6 and TRBJ2-7; D is possibly TRBD2 (5 bases). Germline CDR1 and CDR2: SGHVS and FNYEAQ. The V and J ends lost 2 bases and 2 bases respectively, with 13 bases between them. CDR3 length equals 15 residues. Here the CDR3 DNA reads TGTGCCAGCAGCTTAAGTCCCGGGGAGACCTACGAGCAGTACTTC. This gives the protein CASSLSPGETYEQYF.

This clone has only one observation. Within the sample, other DNA sequences also encode this same CDR3. This rearrangement joins TRBV27 to TRBJ1-1; D is perhaps TRBD1 (5 bases). The CDR3 runs 14 residues. Deletions cut 3 bases from V and 1 base from J, with 9 bases between. Germline values: CDR1 MNHEY, CDR2 SMNVEV (reference sequence). CDR3 region: CASSFGGGNTEAFF. CDR3 DNA: TGTGCCAGCAGTTTCGGGGGAGGGAACACTGAAGCTTTCTTT.

V is TRBV2 and J is TRBJ1-5; D ambiguous. The V and J ends lost 0 bases and 8 bases respectively, with 8 bases between them. Germline-derived CDR1 and CDR2 are SNHLY and FYNNEI. The CDR3 runs to 13 residues. The CDR3 protein is CASSEAVQEPQHF. CDR3 nucleotides: TGTGCCAGCAGTGAAGCCGTTCAGGAGCCCCAGCATTTT.

The V call is TRBV2, the J call TRBJ1-5, with 9 bases identical to TRBD1. J was trimmed by 5 bases and V by 4 bases; bases with no gene match: 0. Germline V gives CDR1 SNHLY, CDR2 FYNNEI. This CDR3 contains 13 residues. The DNA for the CDR3 is TGTGCCAGCAGTGGGACAGGGGATCAGCCCCAGCATTTT. Translating it yields CASSGTGDQPQHF.

The CDR3, as DNA: TGCGCCAGCAGCTTCGGGACAGTTTCTAGCACAGATACGCAGTATTTT. Encoded protein: CASSFGTVSSTDTQYF. V gene TRBV5-1 combines with J gene TRBJ2-3; 7 bases are a match to TRBD1. The V and J ends lost 2 bases and 0 bases, in that order; junction bases with no gene match: 6. Germline loops: CDR1 SGHRS, CDR2 YFSETQ. CDR3 length: 16 amino acids.

The chain links TRBV7-6 to TRBJ2-3; 8 nucleotides align to TRBD2. There are 15 residues in the CDR3. Germline V gene data show CDR1 as SGHVS and CDR2 as FNYEAQ. With 5 bases clipped from V and 3 bases from J, the junction kept 7 bases outside the gene matches. Here the CDR3 DNA reads TGTGCCAGCAGCCAGATGACTAGCGAAACAGATACGCAGTATTTT. Translation gives CASSQMTSETDTQYF. Variable domain in full (rest from reference TRBV7-6 and TRBJ2-3): GAGVSQSPRYKVTKRGQDVALRCDPISGHVSLYWYRQALGQGPEFLTYFNYEAQQDKSGLPNDRFSAERPEGSISTLTIQRTEQRDSAMYRCASSQMTSETDTQYFGPGTRLTVL.

The chain employs TRBV7-2 and TRBJ2-5; 11 nucleotides line up with TRBD1. V gave up 0 bases and J gave up 7 bases; unmatched junction bases: 16. CDR1 and CDR2 from the germline V gene are SGHTA and FQGNSA. The CDR3 runs 19 residues. DNA of the CDR3: TGTGCCAGCAGCTTAGCTTCACCCGGGACAGGGGGGGTCAGGTCGACCCAGTACTTC. It specifies CASSLASPGTGGVRSTQYF. The full variable domain, rest sourced from reference TRBV7-2 and TRBJ2-5, is GAGVSQSPSNKVTEKGKDVELRCDPISGHTALYWYRQSLGQGLEFLIYFQGNSAPDKSGLPSDRFSAERTGGSVSTLTIQRTQQEDSAVYLCASSLASPGTGGVRSTQYFGPGTRLLVL.

Here the CDR3 reads CASREGTGDQPQHF. The DNA for the CDR3 is TGTGCCAGCAGGGAAGGGACAGGGGATCAGCCCCAGCATTTT. This rearrangement joins TRBV7-9 to TRBJ1-5, with 10 bases that match TRBD1. The junction had 4 bases not matched to a gene; V was cut back by 6 bases and J by 5 bases. The CDR3 totals 14 residues. Per the germline V gene, CDR1 is SEHNR and CDR2 is FQNEAQ (reference sequence).

The gene calls are TRBV7-9 and TRBJ1-1; D gene ambiguous. Germline CDR1 is SEHNR and CDR2 is FQNEAQ (reference sequence). The V end was cut by 5 bases, the J end by 0 bases, with 10 bases between. The CDR3 spans 14 residues. CDR3 sequence: CASSTQLLNTEAFF. The CDR3 nucleotides are TGTGCCAGCAGCACCCAGCTTTTGAACACTGAAGCTTTCTTT.

V gene TRBV29-1 combines with J gene TRBJ2-4, with D possibly TRBD1 on 6 matching bases. In germline, CDR1 is SQVTM, CDR2 ANQGSEA. Trimming took 0 bases from V and 1 from J, leaving 16 bases between them. This CDR3 region has 17 residues. The CDR3 sequence: CSVEDVRGEAAKNIQYF. The CDR3 region has the DNA TGCAGCGTTGAAGATGTCAGGGGAGAGGCGGCCAAAAACATTCAGTACTTC.

The chain carries TRBV19 and TRBJ1-5; TRBD1 aligns across 8 bases. After removal of 9 bases from V and 5 bases from J, the junction contained 15 bases not matched to a gene. CDR1 is LNHDA and CDR2 is SQIVND in the germline V gene (reference sequence). The CDR3 sequence is 16 residues long. This CDR3 reads CASQAPRTGRYQPQHF. In nucleotides, the CDR3 is TGTGCCAGCCAGGCCCCTCGGACAGGGAGGTATCAGCCCCAGCATTTT.

The chain has TRBV2 and TRBJ2-7, with D perhaps TRBD2 (5 bases). This CDR3 has 12 residues. With 6 bases removed from V and 0 bases from J, the gap between germline ends came to 6 bases. CDR1 is SNHLY, CDR2 FYNNEI, per germline. CDR3 amino acids: CASSGDSYEQYV. For the CDR3, the DNA is TGTGCCAGCAGCGGGGACTCCTACGAGCAGTACGTC.

J is TRBJ2-7 and V is TRBV5-1; the D is unclear. The V gene lost 0 bases and the J gene lost 3 bases, with 4 bases spanning the gap. The germline gives CDR1 SGHRS, CDR2 YFSETQ. This CDR3 is built from 12 residues. CDR3 loop: CASSLEGYEQYF. CDR3 bases: TGCGCCAGCAGCTTGGAAGGCTACGAGCAGTACTTC.

The V call is TRBV21-1, the J call TRBJ2-1. TRBV21-1 is deemed a pseudogene. The CDR3 is made up of 15 amino acids. The CDR3 DNA sequence: TGTGCCAGCGGGCCCGCCTCGGGCGCCTACAATGAGCAGTTCTTC. Amino acid sequence: CASGPASGAYNEQFF.

This clone was counted once. CDR3: CASSQDQDYGYTF. DNA for the CDR3: TGCGCCAGCAGCCAAGATCAGGACTATGGCTACACCTTC. The rearrangement joins TRBV4-1 to TRBJ1-2; D is uncertain. The germline V gene has CDR1 MGHRA and CDR2 YSYEKL. Between the trimmed V and J ends, which lost 0 bases and 3 bases, there was a span of 5 bases. There are 13 residues in the CDR3.

The chain combines TRBV7-6 with TRBJ2-2, with a tentative D call TRBD1 (6 bases). CDR1 SGHVS and CDR2 FNYEAQ come from the germline V gene. This CDR3 is 16 amino acids long. V was trimmed by 5 bases and J by 4 bases, leaving 17 bases between them. CDR3 DNA: TGTGCCAGCAGCCCACCACCAGGGGCGGGCACCGGGGAGCTGTTTTTT. Translation gives CASSPPPGAGTGELFF.

This clone appeared a single time. The chain employs TRBV5-1 and TRBJ1-4; 7 bases fit TRBD1. Germline CDR1 is SGHRS and CDR2 is YFSETQ. This CDR3 region has 17 residues. The V segment lost 4 bases and the J segment 5 bases; nucleotides outside the gene matches: 14. CDR3 DNA: TGCGCCAGCAGCGTAACGCGCCGGGACAGCTGGAATGAAAAACTGTTTTTT. It codes for CASSVTRRDSWNEKLFF.

This clone was seen more than once but under ten times. V and J are TRBV5-4 and TRBJ2-7; no clear D. The CDR3 sequence is 13 residues long. CDR1 SGHNT and CDR2 YYREEE come from the germline V gene (reference sequence). Trimming cost V 0 bases and J 0 bases, with 4 bases left between them. The CDR3 protein is CASSLESSYEQYF. The CDR3 coding sequence is TGTGCCAGCAGCTTGGAATCCTCCTACGAGCAGTACTTC.

V and J are TRBV27 and TRBJ1-6; possible D gene TRBD1, 5 bases. V lost 0 bases and J 5 bases, leaving 11 bases between the germline ends. Germline CDR1 MNHEY, CDR2 SMNVEV (reference sequence). The CDR3 has 16 residues. Here the CDR3 reads CASSLSADRHNSPLHF. CDR3 nucleotide sequence: TGTGCCAGCAGTTTATCGGCCGACAGACATAATTCACCCCTCCACTTT.

J is TRBJ1-5 and V is TRBV27, with 9 bases fitting TRBD1. Germline CDR1 MNHEY, CDR2 SMNVEV (reference sequence). CDR3 length: 15 residues. Trimming at V came to 6 bases and at J to 1 base, leaving 4 bases not matched to a gene. CDR3 protein: CASRVGQGSNQPQHF. The CDR3 nucleotides read TGTGCCAGCAGGGTGGGACAGGGCAGCAATCAGCCCCAGCATTTT.

V and J are TRBV10-3 and TRBJ2-1; 8 nucleotides align to TRBD1. Germline V CDR1 and CDR2: ENHRY, SYGVKD. With V trimmed by 7 bases and J by 8 bases, 10 bases remained unmatched. The CDR3 is 14 residues long. CDR3 DNA sequence: TGTGCCATCATAAATACCGACAGGGGCTATGAGCAGTTCTTC. This encodes CAIINTDRGYEQFF.

Only a few counts were recorded for this clone. The V gene is TRBV11-3, the J gene TRBJ1-5; 8 positions agree with TRBD1. Germline assignment: CDR1 SGHNT and CDR2 YENEEA. Trimming removed 3 bases from V and 5 bases from J; junction bases left unmatched: 6. The CDR3 runs 15 residues. The CDR3: CASSFQDRDDQPQHF. CDR3 nucleotide sequence: TGTGCCAGCAGCTTCCAGGACAGGGACGATCAGCCCCAGCATTTT.

J is TRBJ1-1 and V is TRBV11-2, with 7 bases aligning to TRBD1. The CDR3 totals 15 residues. V gave up 3 bases and J gave up 0 bases; unmatched junction bases: 4. The germline gives CDR1 SGHAT, CDR2 FQNNGV. The CDR3 nucleotides read TGTGCCAGCAGCTTGGGGGACAGCATGAACACTGAAGCTTTCTTT. This encodes CASSLGDSMNTEAFF.

V is TRBV27 and J is TRBJ2-7; possible D gene TRBD1, 6 bases. This CDR3 region has 16 residues. Trimming cost V 4 bases and J 2 bases, with 18 bases left between them. From germline, CDR1 is MNHEY and CDR2 SMNVEV (reference sequence). The CDR3 region has the DNA TGTGCCAGCAGTTCCCGACAGGCCCGACACGCCTACGAGCAGTACTTC. Its translation: CASSSRQARHAYEQYF.

The chain has TRBV5-1 and TRBJ1-1; D may be TRBD1 (5 bases). CDR1 and CDR2 from the germline V gene are SGHRS and YFSETQ. V was trimmed by 1 base and J by 0 bases, leaving 22 bases between them. This CDR3 has 19 amino acids. The CDR3 protein is CASSLTPSGRIVLNTEAFF. The CDR3 DNA is TGCGCCAGCAGCTTGACCCCCTCGGGACGGATTGTTTTGAACACTGAAGCTTTCTTT.

The chain employs TRBV20-1 and TRBJ2-2, with TRBD1 matching over 7 bases. The CDR3 length is 14 residues. The germline gives CDR1 DFQATT, CDR2 SNEGSKA (reference sequence). The V gene end was trimmed by 3 bases and the J gene end by 3 bases; junction bases not matched to a gene: 4. The CDR3: CSASQGVDTGELFF. In nucleotides, the CDR3 is TGCAGTGCTAGTCAGGGGGTTGACACCGGGGAGCTGTTTTTT.

The J gene is TRBJ1-5, the V gene TRBV11-2; weak D call: TRBD1 (6 bases). The CDR3 loop spans 16 amino acids. CDR1 SGHAT and CDR2 FQNNGV come from the germline V gene. V gave up 4 bases and J gave up 4 bases, with 17 bases separating them. The CDR3: CASSSYIGGPNQPQHF. The CDR3 DNA sequence: TGTGCCAGCAGCTCATACATCGGGGGCCCAAATCAGCCCCAGCATTTT.

This sequence joins TRBV6-6 and TRBJ2-6, with 8 bases lining up with TRBD1. The junction had 4 bases not matched to a gene; V was cut back by 7 bases and J by 2 bases. The V gene's germline CDR1 is MNHNY and CDR2 SVGAGI (reference sequence). The CDR3 has 15 amino acids. The CDR3 protein is CASTPDRAGANVLTF. CDR3 bases: TGTGCCAGCACCCCGGACAGGGCTGGGGCCAACGTCCTGACTTTC.

The chain has TRBV15 and TRBJ1-3; 8 nucleotides agree with TRBD1. Trimming at V came to 3 bases and at J to 0 bases, leaving 10 bases not matched to a gene. The germline CDR1 and CDR2 sequences are LNHNV and YYDKDF (reference sequence). This CDR3 comprises 18 residues. In DNA, the CDR3 is TGTGCCACCAGCAGCGGTCCTGACAGGGGTGTCTCTGGAAACACCATATATTTT. It specifies CATSSGPDRGVSGNTIYF.

V gene TRBV6-4 combines with J gene TRBJ2-6; no clear D. The germline CDR1 and CDR2 sequences are MRHNA and SNTAGT. Trimming left V 0 bases short and J 0 bases short, with 6 bases between. The CDR3 length is 16 residues. The CDR3 reads CASSDSGNSGANVLTF. The CDR3 DNA reads TGTGCCAGCAGTGACTCGGGCAACTCTGGGGCCAACGTCCTGACTTTC.

The chain joins TRBV11-2 to TRBJ1-5; possible D gene TRBD1, 6 bases. CDR1 and CDR2 from the germline V gene are SGHAT and FQNNGV. Between the trimmed V and J ends, which lost 1 base and 4 bases, there was a span of 14 bases. CDR3 length: 16 amino acids. The CDR3 coding sequence is TGTGCCAGCAGCTTAGGTTACGGGGGCGAGAATCAGCCCCAGCATTTT. Translated: CASSLGYGGENQPQHF.